Presented here are 5 T cell receptor beta chains from one specimen sequenced in a study of early T cells in non-severe SARS-CoV-2 infection. A single record per CDR3 protein comes from TCRdb applying MiXCR to the 5' RACE reads. The data show 70,000 to 85,000 distinct CDR3 sequences, 9% to 13% seen once. The sample comprised whole blood. The origin of the receptors is an adult who was a healthcare worker with PCR-confirmed SARS-CoV-2 infection or an uninfected control (not recorded which).

This clonotype was detected only a few times. The chain links TRBV11-2 to TRBJ2-7, with D hard to call. The CDR3 spans 15 residues. Germline V gene data show CDR1 as SGHAT and CDR2 as FQNNGV. V dropped 0 bases and J dropped 4 bases, with 13 bases sitting between them. Here the CDR3 reads CASSLDLLGVYEQYF. The CDR3, as DNA: TGTGCCAGCAGCTTAGATCTCCTAGGCGTGTACGAGCAGTACTTC.

The rearrangement links TRBV29-1 to TRBJ1-3, with D uncertain. Deletions cut 5 bases from V and 4 bases from J, with 9 bases between. Per the germline V gene, CDR1 is SQVTM and CDR2 is ANQGSEA. The CDR3 spans 12 residues. CDR3 region: CSVSMSGNTIYF. For the CDR3, the DNA is TGCAGCGTTAGTATGTCGGGAAACACCATATATTTT.

The V gene is TRBV15, the J gene TRBJ2-1; D is ambiguous. The V and J ends lost 8 bases and 3 bases respectively, with 5 bases between them. Per germline, CDR1 LNHNV and CDR2 YYDKDF (reference sequence). The CDR3 runs to 11 residues. The CDR3 here is CATGVYNEQFF. CDR3 coding DNA: TGTGCCACCGGGGTCTACAATGAGCAGTTCTTC.

The CDR3 bases are TGCAGCGTTGAAGGGTACAATGAGCAGTTCTTC. Its protein product is CSVEGYNEQFF. The chain couples TRBV29-1 to TRBJ2-1, with D unresolved. Germline CDR1 SQVTM, CDR2 ANQGSEA. V was trimmed by 1 base and J by 4 bases, leaving 2 bases between them. The CDR3 loop spans 11 amino acids.

This chain links TRBV28 with TRBJ2-7; TRBD2 matches at 8 bases. This CDR3 is 15 amino acids long. CDR1 is MDHEN and CDR2 is SYDVKM in the germline V gene. Unmatched junction bases numbered 17, after V lost 3 bases and J lost 13 bases. In DNA, the CDR3 is TGTGCCAGCAGTTTTCCTCCCGGGGGGGCCGGAGAGAGCTACTTC. It codes for CASSFPPGGAGESYF. The whole variable domain, remainder taken from reference TRBV28 and TRBJ2-7, is DVKVTQSSRYLVKRTGEKVFLECVQDMDHENMFWYRQDPGLGLRLIYFSYDVKMKEKGDIPEGYSVSREKKERFSLILESASTNQTSMYLCASSFPPGGAGESYFGPGTRLTVT.